Below, 24 T cell receptor beta chains from the same sample are listed, as sequenced in a study of blood T cell repertoires in COVID-19. Sequencing was performed with immunoSEQ multiplex PCR; in TCRdb, only in-frame clones are kept and a portion is missing. The sample lists around 230,000 clones; just under 85% were seen once. Sequencing input: peripheral blood. Receptors were obtained from a woman of 80 years or more with acute or convalescent COVID-19.

The chain recombines TRBV5-1 with TRBJ1-1; tentatively, D is TRBD1 (5 bases). This CDR3 is 15 amino acids long. V was pared by 0 bases and J by 2 bases, with 11 bases between. In germline, CDR1 is SGHRS, CDR2 YFSETQ. CDR3: CASSLAGRANTEAFF. The CDR3 DNA reads as TGCGCCAGCAGCTTGGCGGGCAGGGCTAACACTGAAGCTTTCTTT.

The rearrangement uses TRBV7-3 and TRBJ2-1, with a possible D match to TRBD2 (6 bases). V dropped 5 bases and J dropped 4 bases, with 9 bases sitting between them. Germline V gene data show CDR1 as SGHTA and CDR2 as FQGTGA. The CDR3 is 13 residues long. In DNA form, the CDR3 reads TGTGCCAGCAGCCCCGGGAGATACAATGAGCAGTTCTTC. Amino acids: CASSPGRYNEQFF.

The chain uses TRBV3-1 (or the pseudogene TRBV3-2) and TRBJ2-7; D is possibly TRBD2 (6 bases). This CDR3 is built from 14 residues. Per germline, CDR1 LGHDT and CDR2 YNNKEL (reference sequence). V was clipped by 4 bases and J by 9 bases, with 19 bases between them. The CDR3 spells CASSPPTGVGRQYF. The CDR3 DNA reads as TGTGCCAGCAGCCCGCCGACGGGAGTAGGAAGGCAGTACTTC.

The chain employs TRBV3-1 (or the pseudogene TRBV3-2) and TRBJ2-3, with TRBD2 matching over 9 bases. Trimming cost V 0 bases and J 4 bases; bases outside gene matches: 11. The CDR3 is 18 amino acids. Germline assignment: CDR1 LGHDT and CDR2 YNNKEL (reference sequence). CDR3 sequence (DNA): TGTGCCAGCAGCCAAGACGGCTCGCGGGGGGGCCTTGCAGATACGCAGTATTTT. Its protein is CASSQDGSRGGLADTQYF.

This chain uses TRBV12-3 or TRBV12-4 with TRBJ1-6, with 9 bases matching TRBD1. V was pared by 6 bases and J by 11 bases, with 5 bases of the junction left unmatched. There are 13 residues in the CDR3. The CDR3 region has the DNA TGTGCCAGCAGACCCCGACAGGGGGCACCCCTCCACTTT. This encodes CASRPRQGAPLHF.

The chain's CDR3 is CSVAGTGGYGYTF. The CDR3 DNA reads as TGCAGCGTAGCTGGGACAGGGGGCTATGGCTACACCTTC. V is TRBV29-1 and J is TRBJ1-2, with 11 bases that match TRBD1. CDR1 and CDR2 (germline): SQVTM, ANQGSEA. The junction had 4 bases not matched to a gene; V was cut back by 6 bases and J by 4 bases. The CDR3 totals 13 residues.

This clone was seen more than once but under ten times. The genes are TRBV5-1 and TRBJ1-2, with D possibly TRBD1 on 5 matching bases. The CDR3 is made up of 14 amino acids. Germline CDR1 reads SGHRS; CDR2 reads YFSETQ. V lost 4 bases and J 2 bases, leaving 12 bases between the germline ends. The CDR3 spells CASSPGTENYGYTF. DNA for the CDR3: TGCGCCAGCAGCCCCGGGACTGAAAACTATGGCTACACCTTC.

V is TRBV7-2 and J is TRBJ2-2; D may be TRBD1 (6 bases). The CDR3 consists of 15 residues. CDR1 SGHTA and CDR2 FQGNSA come from the germline V gene. The V and J ends lost 3 bases and 1 base respectively, with 9 bases between them. CDR3 nucleotides: TGTGCCAGCAGCTTGGGACAACAGAACACCGGGGAGCTGTTTTTT. Its protein product is CASSLGQQNTGELFF.

CDR3 amino acids: CASSLDTREVYGYTF. The CDR3, as DNA: TGTGCCAGCAGTCTGGACACACGGGAGGTTTATGGCTACACCTTC. This chain uses TRBV28 with TRBJ1-2, with D possibly being TRBD1 (5 bases). CDR3 length: 15 amino acids. Per the germline V gene, CDR1 is MDHEN and CDR2 is SYDVKM. With 5 bases removed from V and 5 bases from J, the gap between germline ends came to 18 bases.

On this clone itself: Other nucleotide sequences in the sample specify the same CDR3. V usage is TRBV19 and J usage is TRBJ1-5; 7 bases agree with TRBD1. The germline V gene has CDR1 LNHDA and CDR2 SQIVND (reference sequence). Trimming took 5 bases from V and 2 from J; bases not matched to a gene: 3. This CDR3 spans 14 amino acids. The CDR3 spells CASSPTGGNQPQHF. The DNA of the CDR3 is TGTGCCAGTAGTCCCACAGGGGGCAATCAGCCCCAGCATTTT.

The chain joins TRBV11-2 to TRBJ1-4, with D perhaps matching TRBD1 (5 bases). CDR1 and CDR2 (germline): SGHAT, FQNNGV. CDR3 length equals 15 residues. Trimming shortened V by 1 base and J by 4 bases, and 10 bases separated the two germline ends. CDR3 in amino acids: CASSLGDRLNEKLFF. Written as DNA, the CDR3 is TGTGCCAGCAGCTTAGGTGACAGACTTAATGAAAAACTGTTTTTT.

CDR3 sequence: CAISGNSGGASEQFF. The DNA of the CDR3 is TGTGCCATCAGTGGAAATAGCGGGGGGGCCAGTGAGCAGTTCTTC. This chain connects TRBV10-3 to TRBJ2-1; TRBD2 matches 11 bases. CDR1 ENHRY and CDR2 SYGVKD come from the germline V gene. CDR3 length: 15 amino acids. J was trimmed by 9 bases and V by 4 bases; bases with no gene match: 8.

The chain combines TRBV7-6 with TRBJ1-3; D call uncertain. Germline V CDR1 and CDR2: SGHVS, FNYEAQ. The V end lost 4 bases, the J end lost 4 bases, and 14 bases lay between the germline ends. CDR3 length: 15 residues. The CDR3 region is CASSYNTDPGNTIYF. Written as DNA, the CDR3 is TGTGCCAGCAGCTACAATACAGATCCCGGAAACACCATATATTTT.

The chain recombines TRBV3-1 (or the pseudogene TRBV3-2) with TRBJ2-5; the D is unclear. Germline V gene lookup returns CDR1 LGHDT and CDR2 YNNKEL (reference sequence). Trimming took 1 base from V and 2 from J, leaving 8 bases between them. This CDR3 is 14 amino acids long. CDR3 residues: CASSQATVQETQYF. CDR3 in DNA: TGTGCCAGCAGCCAAGCTACAGTACAAGAGACCCAGTACTTC.

This chain links TRBV3-1 (or the pseudogene TRBV3-2) with TRBJ2-7, with 7 nucleotides matching TRBD1. This CDR3 spans 17 amino acids. The germline CDR1 and CDR2 sequences are LGHDT and YNNKEL (reference sequence). Unmatched junction bases numbered 8, after V lost 0 bases and J lost 0 bases. In DNA, the CDR3 is TGTGCCAGCAGCCAAGACCCGACAGGGATAAGCTCCTACGAGCAGTACTTC. Protein sequence: CASSQDPTGISSYEQYF.

This chain links TRBV2 with TRBJ1-5; maybe TRBD1 (5 bases). CDR1 is SNHLY, CDR2 FYNNEI, per germline. V shed 0 bases and J shed 0 bases, with 6 bases lying between them. The CDR3 totals 15 residues. Here the CDR3 DNA reads TGTGCCAGCAGTGAAGCAGGGGATAGCAATCAGCCCCAGCATTTT. Its protein is CASSEAGDSNQPQHF.

This clone was detected once. This rearrangement joins TRBV19 to TRBJ1-1; 10 nucleotides match TRBD1. This CDR3 has 16 residues. With 5 bases clipped from V and 5 bases from J, the junction kept 11 bases outside the gene matches. Germline V CDR1 and CDR2: LNHDA, SQIVND (reference sequence). CDR3 sequence (DNA): TGTGCCAGTAGTCTACGGACAGGGGGAAGTGGGACTGAAGCTTTCTTT. It yields the protein CASSLRTGGSGTEAFF.

The chain recombines TRBV2 with TRBJ1-6, with 7 bases that match TRBD1. J lost 7 bases, V lost 7 bases, and 10 bases had no gene match. This CDR3 has 15 amino acids. CDR1 is SNHLY and CDR2 is FYNNEI in the germline V gene. CDR3 nucleotide sequence: TGTGCCAGCAAAGGGAGCGCAGGGGGGAATTCACCCCTCCACTTT. It encodes CASKGSAGGNSPLHF.

This chain joins TRBV15 and TRBJ2-2; D is unresolved. V lost 1 base and J 5 bases, leaving 11 bases between the germline ends. The CDR3 covers 15 residues. Germline CDR1 and CDR2: LNHNV and YYDKDF (reference sequence). The CDR3 sequence: CATSRGRNPTGELFF. CDR3 coding DNA: TGTGCCACCAGCAGAGGCAGGAATCCAACCGGGGAGCTGTTTTTT.

The rearrangement uses TRBV28 and TRBJ1-5; TRBD1 agrees at 7 bases. V was clipped by 6 bases and J by 7 bases; unmatched bases: 6. This CDR3 is built from 13 residues. Germline lookup yields CDR1 MDHEN and CDR2 SYDVKM. The chain's CDR3 is CASSRQGGQPQHF. CDR3 nucleotides: TGTGCCAGCAGCCGACAGGGAGGACAGCCCCAGCATTTT.

The chain combines TRBV9 with TRBJ2-1, with TRBD1 identical over 11 bases. Trimming removed 4 bases from V and 6 bases from J; junction bases left unmatched: 6. CDR3 length: 15 amino acids. Germline CDR1 SGDLS, CDR2 YYNGEE. CDR3 loop: CASSPGTGGGNEQFF. DNA of the CDR3: TGTGCCAGCAGCCCGGGGACAGGGGGTGGCAATGAGCAGTTCTTC.

This chain connects TRBV9 to TRBJ1-4, with D perhaps TRBD1 (5 bases). V was pared by 4 bases and J by 3 bases, with 13 bases between. The CDR3 has 15 amino acids. Looked up from germline, CDR1 is SGDLS and CDR2 is YYNGEE. CDR3: CASSPLGGSNEKLFF. The CDR3 DNA reads as TGTGCCAGCAGCCCTTTGGGGGGATCTAATGAAAAACTGTTTTTT.

This chain links TRBV27 with TRBJ1-6, with TRBD1 identical over 7 bases. This CDR3 spans 13 amino acids. The V and J ends lost 5 bases and 6 bases, in that order; junction bases with no gene match: 1. The germline gives CDR1 MNHEY, CDR2 SMNVEV (reference sequence). DNA of the CDR3: TGTGCCAGCAGTCACAGGGGTAATTCACCCCTCCACTTT. Protein: CASSHRGNSPLHF.

The rearrangement uses TRBV10-3 and TRBJ1-5, with 9 bases aligning to TRBD1. The germline V gene encodes CDR1 ENHRY and CDR2 SYGVKD. CDR3 length: 13 amino acids. V gave up 5 bases and J gave up 10 bases; unmatched junction bases: 6. Here the CDR3 DNA reads TGTGCCATCAGTCCCGGGACAGGGTCACCCCAGCATTTT. Translation: CAISPGTGSPQHF.